The 18 T cell receptor beta chains below were found in one sample sequenced in a study of T cells in Graves' hyperthyroidism and ophthalmopathy. TCR beta CDR3 sequences were amplified from RNA transcripts. First-round RT-PCR targeting the TCR CDR3 was performed with the HTBI primer set. TCRdb passed the multiplex PCR reads through MiXCR, listing each CDR3 protein once. The sample has 350,000 to 400,000 distinct CDR3 sequences, approximately 14% seen once; the top ten hold approximately 9.9%. Sequencing was done on a sample of blood. These receptors were collected from a woman in her sixties or seventies with Graves' hyperthyroidism.

This clonotype appeared many times. The chain links TRBV20-1 to TRBJ1-2, with D hard to call. Trimming removed 5 bases from V and 2 bases from J, with 6 bases in between. The CDR3 covers 11 residues. Germline CDR1 is DFQATT and CDR2 is SNEGSKA (reference sequence). CDR3 coding DNA: TGCAGTGCTGGATCAAACTATGGCTACACCTTC. Encoded protein: CSAGSNYGYTF.

This clonotype has a count of ten or more. This sequence joins TRBV10-3 and TRBJ1-2; the match to TRBD1 covers 9 bases. J gave up 7 bases and V 2 bases, and 2 bases lay outside the gene matches. CDR3 length equals 13 residues. CDR1 is ENHRY and CDR2 is SYGVKD in the germline V gene. DNA for the CDR3: TGTGCCATCAGTGAGGGGACAGGGTTTGGCTACACCTTC. Translated, it gives CAISEGTGFGYTF.

Ten or more counts support this clonotype. CDR3 in DNA: TGTGCCAGCAGCTTAGCCCGGGACCCCTGGGTTGATACGCAGTATTTT. This codes for CASSLARDPWVDTQYF. The chain couples TRBV11-2 to TRBJ2-3, with D perhaps matching TRBD1 or TRBD2 (5 bases each). V lost 1 base and J 6 bases, leaving 17 bases between the germline ends. Germline CDR1 reads SGHAT; CDR2 reads FQNNGV. CDR3 size: 16 residues.

This clonotype was recorded a few times. Given a much more abundant clone one base away, this may be a read error. The rearrangement joins TRBV3-1 to TRBJ2-5; D tentatively fits TRBD1 or TRBD2 (5 bases each). This CDR3 spans 16 amino acids. Per the germline V gene, CDR1 is LGHDT and CDR2 is YNNKEL (reference sequence). In DNA form, the CDR3 reads TGTGCCGGCAGCCAAGACCCAGGGACGGCCCAAGAGACCCAGTACTTC. Amino acids: CAGSQDPGTAQETQYF.

This clonotype was observed many times. The chain links TRBV27 to TRBJ1-6; no firm D call. V was shortened by 5 bases and J by 5 bases, with 10 bases between the two germline ends. The CDR3 length is 14 residues. The germline V gene encodes CDR1 MNHEY and CDR2 SMNVEV (reference sequence). CDR3 DNA: TGTGCCAGCAGTCGAAAGGCGAATAATTCACCCCTCCACTTT. Protein product: CASSRKANNSPLHF.

The chain carries TRBV15 and TRBJ1-5; D uncertain. In germline, CDR1 is LNHNV, CDR2 YYDKDF (reference sequence). V was clipped by 1 base and J by 10 bases, with 14 bases between them. The CDR3 is 14 amino acids. The CDR3 nucleotides are TGTGCCACCAGCAGAGTGAGAAACGGCCCCCCCCAGCATTTT. Its translation: CATSRVRNGPPQHF.

The sample holds many counts of this clonotype. The chain carries TRBV2 and TRBJ1-5; D possibly corresponds to TRBD1 (5 bases). V was cut by 8 bases and J by 5 bases, with 13 bases left in between. The CDR3 spans 13 residues. CDR1 and CDR2 (germline): SNHLY, FYNNEI. CDR3 loop: CASGWQGDQPQHF. CDR3 bases: TGTGCCAGCGGGTGGCAGGGTGATCAGCCCCAGCATTTT.

This clonotype was counted many times. The rearrangement uses TRBV11-2 and TRBJ2-1, with 15 bases identical to TRBD2. Trimming at V came to 5 bases and at J to 7 bases, leaving 3 bases not matched to a gene. This CDR3 is 15 amino acids long. Germline CDR1 is SGHAT and CDR2 is FQNNGV. CDR3 loop: CASSMGLAGGNEQFF. DNA of the CDR3: TGTGCCAGCAGCATGGGACTAGCGGGGGGTAATGAGCAGTTCTTC.

This clonotype has ten or more counts. The J gene is TRBJ2-5, the V gene TRBV24-1; D perhaps matches TRBD1 (5 bases). The CDR3 totals 14 residues. CDR1 is KGHDR, CDR2 SFDVKD, per germline. With 0 bases removed from V and 1 base from J, the gap between germline ends came to 5 bases. CDR3 protein: CATSDLDSQETQYF. The CDR3 DNA reads TGTGCCACCAGTGATTTGGACAGCCAAGAGACCCAGTACTTC.

The genes are TRBV4-1 and TRBJ1-1; D call uncertain. Germline-derived CDR1 and CDR2 are MGHRA and YSYEKL. V was shortened by 6 bases and J by 5 bases, with 7 bases between the two germline ends. The CDR3 spans 11 residues. The CDR3 DNA reads as TGCGCCAGCAGAAGCGTTACTGAAGCTTTCTTT. The encoded protein is CASRSVTEAFF.

This clonotype has at least ten counts. The rearrangement links TRBV7-9 to TRBJ2-7; 11 bases are shared with TRBD1. Germline trimming cut 6 bases from V and 6 bases from J; bases unmatched to any gene: 4. The CDR3 has 13 residues. Germline V lookup: CDR1 SEHNR, CDR2 FQNEAQ (reference sequence). For the CDR3, the DNA is TGTGCCAGCAGAAGGGACAGGGGGACCGAGCAGTACTTC. The encoded protein is CASRRDRGTEQYF.

This clonotype turned up a few times. The V and J genes are TRBV6-2 or TRBV6-3 and TRBJ1-1; 8 nucleotides align to TRBD1. V lost 6 bases, J lost 10 bases, and 16 bases stayed unmatched. The length of the CDR3 is 15 residues. The germline V gene has CDR1 MNHEY and CDR2 SVGEGT. The CDR3 protein is CASRNRTDRGLRAFF. The CDR3 DNA sequence: TGTGCCAGCAGAAATCGTACTGACAGGGGACTACGAGCTTTCTTT.

In DNA, the CDR3 is TGCAGTGCGGAGACTAGCGGGCCTTACAATGAGCAGTTCTTC. Translated, it gives CSAETSGPYNEQFF. The chain uses TRBV20-1 and TRBJ2-1; 10 bases map to TRBD2. CDR3 length equals 14 residues. Germline V gives CDR1 DFQATT, CDR2 SNEGSKA (reference sequence). The J segment lost 4 bases and the V segment lost 6 bases, leaving 6 bases of the junction unmatched.

This clonotype was counted only a few times. CDR3 nucleotide sequence: TGTGCCAGCAGCCTACAGGGGGACGGGGAGCTGTTTTTT. Its translation: CASSLQGDGELFF. This chain joins TRBV11-3 and TRBJ2-2; TRBD1 matches 8 bases. From germline, CDR1 is SGHNT and CDR2 YENEEA. The ends lost 5 bases at V and 7 bases at J; junction bases unmatched: 3. This CDR3 has 13 amino acids.

This clonotype was seen at least ten times. The chain links TRBV7-9 to TRBJ2-7, with D perhaps matching TRBD1 or TRBD2 (6 bases each). Germline CDR1 SEHNR, CDR2 FQNEAQ (reference sequence). CDR3 length: 16 residues. Deletions cut 5 bases from V and 0 bases from J, with 17 bases between. DNA for the CDR3: TGTGCCAGCAGCCACGGGGGCAGGACCCGCTCCTACGAGCAGTACTTC. This gives the protein CASSHGGRTRSYEQYF.

This clonotype was counted many times. This sequence joins TRBV3-1 and TRBJ2-1; 11 bases align to TRBD2. This CDR3 is 14 amino acids long. Trimming at V came to 7 bases and at J to 8 bases, leaving 7 bases not matched to a gene. Germline V CDR1 and CDR2: LGHDT, YNNKEL (reference sequence). The DNA of the CDR3 is TGTGCCAGCAACCCTAGCGGGAGGAAGGATGAGCAGTTCTTC. Translated, it gives CASNPSGRKDEQFF.

This clonotype was seen a handful of times. The chain has TRBV30 and TRBJ1-6; D is unresolved. CDR3 size: 14 residues. V was cut by 2 bases and J by 4 bases, with 9 bases left in between. The germline CDR1 and CDR2 sequences are GTSNPN and SVGIG (reference sequence). The CDR3 loop reads CAWSRHSYNSPLHF. CDR3 sequence (DNA): TGTGCCTGGAGTAGGCATAGTTATAATTCACCCCTCCACTTT.

The rearrangement uses TRBV12-3 or TRBV12-4 and TRBJ2-2, with TRBD2 matching over 15 bases. With 7 bases clipped from V and 4 bases from J, the junction kept 10 bases outside the gene matches. This CDR3 is 18 amino acids long. The CDR3 region has the DNA TGTGCCAGCAATCCGGGACTAGCGGGAGGTTCGATCACCGGGGAGCTGTTTTTT. The encoded protein is CASNPGLAGGSITGELFF.